What follows are 13 T cell receptor beta chains derived from one specimen sequenced in a study of blood T cells in healthy people across ages. Through a sample-barcoded 5' primer and a J-beta primer mix, a second PCR was run for about 6 to 12 cycles. TCRdb re-called the 5' RACE reads with MiXCR, one entry per CDR3 protein. The table includes around 970,000 distinct CDR3 sequences, 45% to 60% detected once. Sequencing input: blood. These receptors all come from a woman aged 60 to 75 in good health.

The chain carries TRBV3-1 and TRBJ2-7; a possible D gene is TRBD2 (6 bases). The J call may be in error: the DNA end matches TRBJ2-5 better. The CDR3 loop spans 14 amino acids. Germline assignment: CDR1 LGHDT and CDR2 YNNKEL (reference sequence). CDR3 amino acids: CASSQGEGGETQYF. For the CDR3, the DNA is TGTGCCAGCAGCCAAGGCGAGGGAGGAGAGACCCAGTACTTC.

This chain links TRBV7-3 with TRBJ2-3; tentatively, D is TRBD1 (6 bases). The V gene lost 5 bases and the J gene lost 1 base, with 13 bases spanning the gap. Germline V gene data show CDR1 as SGHTA and CDR2 as FQGTGA. CDR3 size: 15 residues. The CDR3 loop is CASSVSGTRTDTQYF. The CDR3 nucleotides read TGTGCCAGCAGCGTATCTGGGACACGCACAGATACGCAGTATTTT.

This chain links TRBV12-3 or TRBV12-4 with TRBJ2-1, with TRBD1 matching over 7 bases. The J segment lost 5 bases and the V segment lost 5 bases, leaving 6 bases of the junction unmatched. The length of the CDR3 is 14 residues. Here the CDR3 DNA reads TGTGCCAGCAGTCTACATGGACAGGACAATGAGCAGTTCTTC. Translation: CASSLHGQDNEQFF.

In its sample, this clonotype was seen a few times. The chain employs TRBV6-5 and TRBJ2-7; D may be TRBD2 (5 bases). V lost 2 bases and J 3 bases, leaving 8 bases between the germline ends. The CDR3 loop spans 13 amino acids. Germline assignment: CDR1 MNHEY and CDR2 SVGAGI. The CDR3 DNA follows: TGTGCCAGCAGTTACCGGGGTGGCTACGAGCAGTACTTC. Amino acids: CASSYRGGYEQYF.

The chain recombines TRBV28 with TRBJ2-4; 12 bases align to TRBD1. The assigned J gene may be wrong: the sequence end matches TRBJ2-5 better. Germline CDR1 MDHEN, CDR2 SYDVKM. The CDR3 spans 15 residues. CDR3 DNA sequence: TGTGCCAGCTCTCCCGGGACAGGGGGCGCGGAGACCCAGTACTTC. As protein: CASSPGTGGAETQYF.

This clonotype is a singleton in its sample. The chain is built from TRBV11-2 and TRBJ2-3, with no clear D. This CDR3 is 14 amino acids long. Trimming cost V 3 bases and J 4 bases, with 11 bases left between them. Germline V gene sequence: CDR1 SGHAT, CDR2 FQNNGV. The CDR3, as DNA: TGTGCCAGCAGCTTCAGAGTGGGCCCAGATACGCAGTATTTT. It codes for CASSFRVGPDTQYF. The entire variable domain, with the rest obtained from reference TRBV11-2 and TRBJ2-3, is as follows: EAGVAQSPRYKIIEKRQSVAFWCNPISGHATLYWYQQILGQGPKLLIQFQNNGVVDDSQLPKDRFSAERLKGVDSTLKIQPAKLEDSAVYLCASSFRVGPDTQYFGPGTRLTVL.

This clonotype turned up a few times. The chain couples TRBV9 to TRBJ2-7, with TRBD2 identical over 9 bases. The CDR3 runs 15 residues. Germline CDR1 and CDR2: SGDLS and YYNGEE. After removal of 0 bases from V and 3 bases from J, the junction contained 4 bases not matched to a gene. This CDR3 is CASSVAAGGYYEQYF. The DNA of the CDR3 is TGTGCCAGCAGCGTAGCGGCGGGAGGGTACTACGAGCAGTACTTC.

The chain joins TRBV14 to TRBJ2-1; D gene ambiguous. The CDR3 length is 13 residues. CDR1 and CDR2 (germline): SGHDN, FVKESK. V lost 6 bases and J lost 1, with 7 bases in between. The CDR3 reads CASRSRSYNEQFF. The CDR3 DNA is TGTGCCAGCAGGAGTAGGTCCTACAATGAGCAGTTCTTC. Filled out from reference TRBV14 and TRBJ2-1, the complete variable domain reads EAGVTQFPSHSVIEKGQTVTLRCDPISGHDNLYWYRRVMGKEIKFLLHFVKESKQDESGMPNNRFLAERTGGTYSTLKVQPAELEDSGVYFCASRSRSYNEQFFGPGTRLTVL.

This sequence joins TRBV3-1 and TRBJ2-7; 10 nucleotides match TRBD1. Germline lookup yields CDR1 LGHDT and CDR2 YNNKEL (reference sequence). With V trimmed by 3 bases and J by 3 bases, 2 bases remained unmatched. The CDR3 covers 14 residues. CDR3 DNA: TGTGCCAGCAGCCACCGGACAGGGGGCTACGAGCAGTACTTC. This translates into CASSHRTGGYEQYF.

This clonotype was observed a single time. CDR3 coding DNA: TGTGCCAGCAGTCCCCCGGGGGTGGGCTCCTACAATGAGCAGTTCTTC. This encodes CASSPPGVGSYNEQFF. This chain connects TRBV28 to TRBJ2-1; weak D call: TRBD2 (6 bases). Germline V lookup: CDR1 MDHEN, CDR2 SYDVKM. The CDR3 consists of 16 residues. Trimming cost V 5 bases and J 0 bases, with 14 bases left between them.

The count of this clonotype is one. The chain combines TRBV7-6 with TRBJ2-7; maybe TRBD2 (6 bases). The CDR3 totals 15 residues. From germline, CDR1 is SGHVS and CDR2 FNYEAQ. Trimming pared 1 base from V and 0 bases from J, leaving 10 bases between. The CDR3 bases are TGTGCCAGCAGCTTAGAACCCGGGAGCTCCTACGAGCAGTACTTC. Protein: CASSLEPGSSYEQYF. The entire variable domain, with the rest obtained from reference TRBV7-6 and TRBJ2-7, is as follows: GAGVSQSPRYKVTKRGQDVALRCDPISGHVSLYWYRQALGQGPEFLTYFNYEAQQDKSGLPNDRFSAERPEGSISTLTIQRTEQRDSAMYRCASSLEPGSSYEQYFGPGTRLTVT.

The rearrangement links TRBV20-1 to TRBJ2-7; 9 bases are shared with TRBD2. Per germline, CDR1 DFQATT and CDR2 SNEGSKA (reference sequence). The CDR3 is 14 amino acids. V gave up 1 base and J gave up 7 bases; unmatched junction bases: 8. The CDR3 loop reads CSARASGMVGEQYF. The CDR3 coding sequence is TGCAGTGCTAGAGCTAGCGGGATGGTGGGTGAGCAGTACTTC.

Comment on this clonotype: At one of its ends the junction is not consistent with the germline gene, which may arise from a read error. V usage is TRBV29-1 and J usage is TRBJ2-1; possibly TRBD1 or TRBD2 for D (6 bases each). Germline loops: CDR1 SQVTM, CDR2 ANQGSEA. The CDR3 has 14 amino acids. In DNA form, the CDR3 reads TGCAGCGTTGAGGAGGGGGGAAGATACAATGAACAGTTCTTC. It encodes CSVEEGGRYNEQFF.